This is a list of T cell receptor beta chains from one sample in a study of T-cell memory formation after mild COVID-19. Each CDR3 protein is one row after TCRdb ran MiXCR on the 5' RACE reads. The sample carries roughly 310,000 distinct CDR3 sequences, around a sixth recorded once. The sample was PBMCs or a T cell subset sorted from them (not recorded which). The source is a man aged 18 to 30 who had mild COVID-19 (a few samples of this study predate the infection). Cell type and time point are not known. Both conserved end residues are part of each CDR3. Expanded clones get a size class; other rows say once, few or many, or leave the size out.

size: few
V: TRBV11-1
J: TRBJ2-1
CDR3: CASSLGQGASNEQFF

size: NA
V: TRBV15
J: TRBJ2-3
CDR3: CATSRDARGDTQYF

size: few
V: TRBV7-9
J: TRBJ1-6
CDR3: CASSYGTGVDSPLHF

size: NA
V: TRBV30
J: TRBJ1-1
CDR3: CAWSVQATEAFF

size: many
V: TRBV6-5
J: TRBJ1-1
CDR3: CASSFDRGNTEAFF

size: NA
V: TRBV29-1
J: TRBJ2-1
CDR3: CSERGTGSNEQFF

size: few
V: TRBV5-1
J: TRBJ2-7
CDR3: CASSPGTGGRYEQYF

size: NA
V: TRBV4-1
J: TRBJ1-2
CDR3: CASSQEKGGNYGYTF

size: NA
V: TRBV10-1
J: TRBJ1-2
CDR3: CASSESTNYGYTF

size: few
V: TRBV7-9
J: TRBJ2-1
CDR3: CASSPPTGTSGHNEQFF

size: NA
V: TRBV7-2
J: TRBJ1-2
CDR3: CASSLTDSWGGYTF

size: many
V: TRBV6-2/TRBV6-3
J: TRBJ2-3
CDR3: CASSSKEAGESTDTQYF

size: few
V: TRBV7-2
J: TRBJ1-2
CDR3: CASSLGGTGSRYGYTF

size: few
V: TRBV7-6
J: TRBJ2-2
CDR3: CASAEASVGGELFF

size: NA
V: TRBV7-2
J: TRBJ2-7
CDR3: CASSSLAGGQQYF

size: few
V: TRBV5-6
J: TRBJ2-3
CDR3: CASSISGGWNTQYF

size: few
V: TRBV7-2
J: TRBJ1-1
CDR3: CASSLRTEREAFF

size: NA
V: TRBV5-4
J: TRBJ2-7
CDR3: CASSGLSEQYF

size: few
V: TRBV6-2/TRBV6-3
J: TRBJ1-1
CDR3: CASSYGFRGTEAFF

size: once
V: TRBV7-2
J: TRBJ2-6
CDR3: CASTPRVSGANVLTF

size: NA
V: TRBV10-3
J: TRBJ2-6
CDR3: CAIRSGAGTSGAGANVLTF

size: NA
V: TRBV7-2
J: TRBJ2-1
CDR3: CASSLDGSYNEQFF

size: NA
V: TRBV27
J: TRBJ1-1
CDR3: CASSFGHYTEAFF

size: NA
V: TRBV7-9
J: TRBJ1-1
CDR3: CASSLERTGEAFF

size: many
V: TRBV5-1
J: TRBJ2-1
CDR3: CASSLGGPEQFF

size: NA
V: TRBV2
J: TRBJ1-2
CDR3: CASSVDRYGYTF

size: NA
V: TRBV7-3
J: TRBJ2-3
CDR3: CASSQGLAGDTDTQYF